The next 6 T cell receptor beta chains were all read from a single sample in a study of T cell responses to AZD1222 COVID-19 vaccine. TCRdb keeps only in-frame clones here, not all; method: immunoSEQ multiplex PCR. The sample yields approximately 93,000 clones, 89% seen once. The input for sequencing was peripheral blood, taken 28 days after the second AZD1222 dose. These receptors were taken from an adult who received the AZD1222 COVID-19 vaccine.

The chain carries TRBV24-1 and TRBJ2-1, with TRBD2 identical over 9 bases. Germline V CDR1 and CDR2: KGHDR, SFDVKD. The CDR3 sequence is 15 residues long. V gave up 4 bases and J gave up 6 bases; unmatched junction bases: 6. Here the CDR3 DNA reads TGTGCCACCAGTGAGCCCCTAGCGGGGATCAATGAGCAGTTCTTC. Its protein is CATSEPLAGINEQFF.

The V call is TRBV4-1, the J call TRBJ1-4, with 7 bases aligning to TRBD1. The V segment lost 2 bases and the J segment 6 bases; nucleotides outside the gene matches: 6. Germline V gene data show CDR1 as MGHRA and CDR2 as YSYEKL. This CDR3 region has 15 residues. The CDR3 is CASSQSSGQYEKLFF. The CDR3 nucleotides are TGCGCCAGCAGCCAATCCTCGGGACAGTATGAAAAACTGTTTTTT.

The J gene is TRBJ1-2, the V gene TRBV27, with a weak D call TRBD1 (5 bases). V was pared by 2 bases and J by 4 bases, with 11 bases between. Germline CDR1 reads MNHEY; CDR2 reads SMNVEV (reference sequence). The CDR3 extends over 14 amino acids. CDR3 loop: CASSLRGRGYGYTF. The CDR3 coding sequence is TGTGCCAGCAGTTTAAGGGGCCGGGGCTATGGCTACACCTTC.

This chain uses TRBV27 with TRBJ2-5; TRBD2 might be the D (7 bases). There are 16 residues in the CDR3. Germline V gene data show CDR1 as MNHEY and CDR2 as SMNVEV (reference sequence). V shed 6 bases and J shed 7 bases, with 24 bases lying between them. This CDR3 is CASSPRGTTWFGTQYF. CDR3 nucleotides: TGTGCCAGCAGCCCGAGGGGGACTACTTGGTTTGGGACCCAGTACTTC.

In its sample, this clone was seen once. This chain links TRBV5-1 with TRBJ2-6; D call uncertain. The CDR3 consists of 17 residues. Per germline, CDR1 SGHRS and CDR2 YFSETQ. V was clipped by 1 base and J by 0 bases, with 11 bases between them. CDR3 in amino acids: CASSLRVGSSGANVLTF. The CDR3 DNA is TGCGCCAGCAGCTTGAGGGTAGGAAGCTCTGGGGCCAACGTCCTGACTTTC. Full variable domain (rest looked up from reference TRBV5-1 and TRBJ2-6): KAGVTQTPRYLIKTRGQQVTLSCSPISGHRSVSWYQQTPGQGLQFLFEYFSETQRNKGNFPGRFSGRQFSNSRSEMNVSTLELGDSALYLCASSLRVGSSGANVLTFGAGSRLTVL.

J is TRBJ1-1 and V is TRBV28; D unresolved. The CDR3 contains 12 residues. The V and J ends lost 6 bases and 6 bases respectively, with 11 bases between them. CDR1 is MDHEN, CDR2 SYDVKM, per germline. CDR3 amino acids: CASRSWSAEAFF. The DNA for the CDR3 is TGTGCCAGCAGATCATGGTCGGCTGAAGCTTTCTTT.